This entry concerns a single T cell receptor (beta chain). Its antigen is still unknown. Reads for this sample came from an Illumina HiSeq 2000. The TCR beta cDNA libraries were made using 5'RACE template switching, a step that added both a universal primer site and unique molecular identifiers. Priming for cDNA synthesis came from the TCR beta constant segment, and two successive PCR amplification steps followed. For the original study's pipeline: MIGEC handled demultiplexing of the reads and grouping by UMI, while MiTCR was used to assemble and quantify clonotypes. To exclude erroneous sequences, any TCR cDNA sequence not supported by at least two reads was discarded. Downstream repertoire analysis used the tcR package, and clonotypes were matched across fractions by CDR3 nucleotide sequence plus V segment. Antigen specificity was annotated against VDJdb with VDJmatch, allowing one amino acid substitution in CDR3. TCRdb reprocessed the reads, reporting each CDR3 protein sequence once and no DNA. In this record, the V and J calls reflect TCRdb's handling and not the investigators' own analysis. This sample's table has entries for 400,000 or so distinct CDR3 sequences. Over 8.5% of the sample goes to the ten largest clones.

HCMV serostatus was determined by detecting HCMV-specific IgG in serum with a commercial ELISA kit. Peripheral blood mononuclear cells were isolated from blood by Ficoll density gradient centrifugation. The CDR3 runs 16 amino acids, cysteine and phenylalanine included. No DNA accompanies this entry. The data were taken from a study of T cells expressing NK-cell markers (dated by TCRdb to about 2020). In the study overall: About eight donors provided sorted CD3+CD56+NKG2C+, CD3+CD56+NKG2C- and CD3+CD56-NKG2C+ T-cell subsets, whose TCR beta-chain repertoires were profiled. Libraries were sequenced as 2 x 150 bp reads on Illumina HiSeq 2000/2500, MiSeq or NextSeq. The study sequenced eight donors, all healthy volunteers chosen at random: three men and five women. Among the eight sequenced donors, only one was HCMV-seronegative, while the other seven were HCMV-seropositive. Study-wide conclusions, independent of this receptor: Whether the expanded NKG2C-expressing T cell clones were specific for HCMV antigens was left unclear. Those dominant clonotypes were again the most abundant among CD3+CD56-NKG2C+ cells in a handful of donors, at roughly 28.3-65%. In over five donors, the dominant CD3+CD56+NKG2C+ clonotypes were found to rank among the top 10 CD8+ clonotypes and to make up roughly 1.0-7.5% of CD8+ T cells.

This clonotype was obtained from a woman in her forties or fifties in good health. Donor details come from another sample of the same person, matched by shared clones. Here the chain combines TRBV12-3 or TRBV12-4 and TRBJ2-1; TCRdb calls TRBD2, which cannot be checked without DNA. The sample taken for sequencing was blood T cells: a sorted CD56 or NKG2C T cell subset, CD4+ or CD8+ T cells, or bulk PBMC T cells (not recorded which). CDR3 protein: CASSPLLAGGRNEQFF.